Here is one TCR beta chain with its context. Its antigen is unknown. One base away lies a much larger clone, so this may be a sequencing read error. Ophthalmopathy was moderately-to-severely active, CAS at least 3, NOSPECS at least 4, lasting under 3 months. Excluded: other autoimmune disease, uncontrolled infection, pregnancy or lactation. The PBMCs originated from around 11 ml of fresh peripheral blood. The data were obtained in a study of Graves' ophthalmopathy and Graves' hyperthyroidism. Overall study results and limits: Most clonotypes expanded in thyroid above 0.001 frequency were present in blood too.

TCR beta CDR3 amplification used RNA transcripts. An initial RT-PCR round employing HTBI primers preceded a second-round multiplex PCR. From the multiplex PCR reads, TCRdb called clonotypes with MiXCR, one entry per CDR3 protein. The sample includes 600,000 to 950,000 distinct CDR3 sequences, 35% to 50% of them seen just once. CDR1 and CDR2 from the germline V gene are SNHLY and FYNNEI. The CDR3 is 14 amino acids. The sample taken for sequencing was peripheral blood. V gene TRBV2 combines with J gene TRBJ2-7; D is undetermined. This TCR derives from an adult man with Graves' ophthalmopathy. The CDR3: CASRSETLSYEQHF. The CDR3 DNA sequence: TGTGCCAGCAGGTCGGAGACCTTATCCTACGAGCAGCACTTC.